This TCR beta chain emerged from a study of memory CD4+ T cells and cytomegalovirus serostatus. Study results and caveats: A US-trained random forest predicted CMV serostatus with median AUC around 0.92.

Remarks on this clone: The antigen is not known.

The method was immunoSEQ multiplex PCR; TCRdb's version includes in-frame clones alone and lacks a portion of them. The sample lists about 50,000 clones, 78% seen once, with about 0.8% in the top ten. Single viable CD3+CD4+CD8-CD45RO+ cells were sorted as the memory CD4+ T cells. After thawing, CD4+ T cells were positively selected. Sample: memory CD4+ T cells from blood. The sequence was collected from an adult in good health and CMV-seronegative.

The CDR3 region has the DNA TGTGCCAGCAGCGTAGAAGTCGGATCTAGCTACGAGCAGTACTTC. Encoded protein: CASSVEVGSSYEQYF. The chain links TRBV9 to TRBJ2-7, with D uncertain. The CDR3 spans 15 residues. V lost 0 bases and J 3 bases, leaving 13 bases between the germline ends. Per the germline V gene, CDR1 is SGDLS and CDR2 is YYNGEE.